One and the same sample provided the 17 T cell receptor beta chains below, sequenced in a study of molecular identifiers for immune sequencing clone quantification. Each CDR3 protein is one row after TCRdb ran MiXCR on the PCR reads. The table has around 470,000 distinct CDR3 sequences, over 20% seen once. The specimen was naive CD8+ T cells from blood, with Jurkat cell RNA spiked in. Subset reported: FACS-sorted CD8+CD4-CCR7+CD45RA+ naive T cells. The receptors derive from a human donor in good health. Some libraries in this study had Jurkat cell RNA spiked in.

This chain links TRBV9 with TRBJ2-2, with 8 bases identical to TRBD1. The CDR3 extends over 16 amino acids. Trimming removed 3 bases from V and 6 bases from J; junction bases left unmatched: 10. Germline V gene sequence: CDR1 SGDLS, CDR2 YYNGEE. The CDR3 bases are TGTGCCAGCAGCGAAGCCGGGACAGGTTGGTCCGGGGAGCTGTTTTTT. This translates into CASSEAGTGWSGELFF.

The rearrangement joins TRBV2 to TRBJ2-3; 10 nucleotides agree with TRBD2. This CDR3 has 15 residues. Per the germline V gene, CDR1 is SNHLY and CDR2 is FYNNEI. Trimming took 6 bases from V and 2 from J; bases not matched to a gene: 5. CDR3 residues: CASRPGLATTDTQYF. CDR3 bases: TGTGCCAGCAGGCCGGGACTAGCGACCACAGATACGCAGTATTTT.

The chain carries TRBV7-9 and TRBJ2-7; possibly TRBD1 for D (5 bases). CDR3 length: 13 residues. Trimming shortened V by 4 bases and J by 2 bases, and 9 bases separated the two germline ends. Looked up from germline, CDR1 is SEHNR and CDR2 is FQNEAQ (reference sequence). For the CDR3, the DNA is TGTGCCAGCAGCTCCAGGGAAACCTACGAGCAGTACTTC. The encoded protein is CASSSRETYEQYF.

This clonotype was seen a few times. The chain links TRBV6-2 or TRBV6-3 to TRBJ2-3; no clear D. The length of the CDR3 is 15 residues. Germline CDR1 MNHEY, CDR2 SVGEGT. Trimming removed 8 bases at V and 2 bases at J, with 17 bases between. CDR3 in amino acids: CASRPPEENTDTQYF. In DNA, the CDR3 is TGTGCCAGCCGCCCCCCCGAGGAAAACACAGATACGCAGTATTTT.

The table lists this clonotype with a few counts. The chain links TRBV28 to TRBJ2-7; no clear D. Trimming cost V 3 bases and J 3 bases, with 27 bases left between them. In germline, CDR1 is MDHEN, CDR2 SYDVKM. The CDR3 consists of 19 residues. DNA of the CDR3: TGTGCCAGCAGTTTCAACCTCCCGGGCCAGTACGAAGGTTTCTACGAGCAGTACTTC. Translated, it gives CASSFNLPGQYEGFYEQYF.

In this sample, this clonotype turned up a few times. V usage is TRBV28 and J usage is TRBJ1-4, with a weak D call TRBD1 (5 bases). The CDR3 sequence is 15 residues long. Germline V CDR1 and CDR2: MDHEN, SYDVKM. V dropped 3 bases and J dropped 4 bases, with 12 bases sitting between them. The CDR3 sequence is CASSFTGAYNEKLFF. CDR3 DNA sequence: TGTGCCAGCAGTTTTACCGGGGCCTATAATGAAAAACTGTTTTTT.

This rearrangement joins TRBV7-8 to TRBJ2-2; D remains ambiguous. The CDR3 spans 20 residues. Trimming removed 5 bases from V and 3 bases from J, with 28 bases in between. Germline loops: CDR1 SGHVS, CDR2 FQNEAQ. The CDR3 here is CASSPRARPTHPRDTGELFF. CDR3 nucleotides: TGTGCCAGCAGCCCCCGGGCCCGTCCCACCCATCCTCGGGACACCGGGGAGCTGTTTTTT.

This clonotype was recorded a few times. The chain combines TRBV28 with TRBJ1-4; tentatively, D is TRBD1 (6 bases). Trimming shortened V by 11 bases and J by 0 bases, and 16 bases separated the two germline ends. Germline CDR1 and CDR2: MDHEN and SYDVKM. This CDR3 region has 15 residues. The CDR3 region is CAARQGIATNEKLFF. The CDR3 bases are TGTGCCGCACGGCAGGGGATTGCAACTAATGAAAAACTGTTTTTT.

On this clonotype itself: A much larger clone is a single base away; this may be a read error. This rearrangement joins TRBV7-9 to TRBJ2-7; no clear D gene. Trimming stripped 1 base from V and 0 bases from J, with 10 bases between. Germline loops: CDR1 SEHNR, CDR2 FQNEAQ (reference sequence). CDR3 length: 15 amino acids. The CDR3 region has the DNA TGTGCCAGCAGCTTAGTGTCCGCCTACTCCTACGAGCAGTACTTC. This translates into CASSLVSAYSYEQYF.

The rearrangement links TRBV11-2 to TRBJ1-1; perhaps TRBD1 as D (6 bases). Trimming stripped 8 bases from V and 0 bases from J, with 13 bases between. The CDR3 extends over 14 amino acids. The V gene's germline CDR1 is SGHAT and CDR2 FQNNGV. Here the CDR3 DNA reads TGTGCCAGCCTAGGGGGGGGAATGAACACTGAAGCTTTCTTT. Encoded protein: CASLGGGMNTEAFF.

This clonotype appeared once. Given a much more abundant clone one base away, this may be a read error. The V gene is TRBV6-1, the J gene TRBJ2-7, with 9 bases identical to TRBD1. CDR3 length: 15 amino acids. Germline CDR1 reads MNHNS; CDR2 reads SASEGT. The CDR3 DNA follows: TGTGCCGGCAGTGGCGCCGGACAGGGGATGTACGAGCAGTACTTC. Translation: CAGSGAGQGMYEQYF.

This clonotype appeared a few times. The chain combines TRBV27 with TRBJ2-7, with TRBD1 matching over 9 bases. The CDR3 contains 15 residues. With 5 bases clipped from V and 6 bases from J, the junction kept 11 bases outside the gene matches. Per the germline V gene, CDR1 is MNHEY and CDR2 is SMNVEV (reference sequence). The CDR3 spells CASSTIAGTGIEQYF. CDR3 nucleotide sequence: TGTGCCAGCAGTACCATAGCCGGGACAGGGATCGAGCAGTACTTC.

This clonotype appeared many times. The chain couples TRBV29-1 to TRBJ1-2, with D hard to call. The germline V gene encodes CDR1 SQVTM and CDR2 ANQGSEA. Between the trimmed V and J ends, which lost 3 bases and 2 bases, there was a span of 16 bases. The CDR3 has 15 residues. The CDR3 loop reads CSVDPRPNQNYGYTF. The CDR3 DNA reads TGCAGCGTTGACCCGAGACCGAACCAAAACTATGGCTACACCTTC.

This clonotype was detected a few times. The chain recombines TRBV30 with TRBJ1-2; the D is unclear. CDR3 length: 12 residues. Germline assignment: CDR1 GTSNPN and CDR2 SVGIG (reference sequence). Trimming left V 0 bases short and J 5 bases short, with 7 bases between. The DNA of the CDR3 is TGTGCCTGGAGTGTACAGTCTTATGGCTACACCTTC. It specifies CAWSVQSYGYTF.

As concerns this clonotype: Germline and junction disagree at one end, which may indicate a read error. This chain uses TRBV5-6 with TRBJ2-7, with 7 nucleotides matching TRBD1. The CDR3 is 18 residues long. Germline values: CDR1 SGHDT, CDR2 YYEEEE. The CDR3 DNA sequence: TGTGCCAGCAGCCCGAGGGGACAGACCCTCCTATTCACCTACGAGCCGTACTTC. Its protein is CASSPRGQTLLFTYEPYF.

This clonotype has ten or more counts. V is TRBV30 and J is TRBJ1-1, with a possible D match to TRBD1 (6 bases). In germline, CDR1 is GTSNPN, CDR2 SVGIG (reference sequence). V was cut by 5 bases and J by 5 bases, with 12 bases left in between. This CDR3 spans 12 amino acids. The chain's CDR3 is CAWGYRVTEAFF. DNA for the CDR3: TGTGCCTGGGGCTACAGGGTTACTGAAGCTTTCTTT.

The chain uses TRBV6-5 and TRBJ2-2, with TRBD1 matching over 10 bases. Per germline, CDR1 MNHEY and CDR2 SVGAGI. Germline trimming cut 2 bases from V and 4 bases from J; bases unmatched to any gene: 1. The CDR3 runs to 15 residues. In DNA, the CDR3 is TGTGCCAGCAGTTACGGGACAGGGGCCACCGGGGAGCTGTTTTTT. Amino acids: CASSYGTGATGELFF.